The 15 T cell receptor beta chains in this list originate from one sample, sequenced in a study of cytomegalovirus exposure and HLA in healthy donors. Researchers ran the PCR with 60 Vbeta and 13 Jbeta primers. Clones were sequenced by immunoSEQ multiplex PCR, and TCRdb holds only the in-frame ones, with some missing. This sample has about 190,000 clones, with roughly four fifths found just once. Sequenced input: PBMCs. These receptors all stem from a woman aged 25 to 45 in good health and CMV-seropositive.

The CDR3 is CASSPLEDGYTF. For the CDR3, the DNA is TGTGCCAGCAGCCCGCTTGAGGATGGCTACACCTTC. The chain carries TRBV9 and TRBJ1-2; no firm D call. This CDR3 is built from 12 residues. V dropped 4 bases and J dropped 6 bases, with 10 bases sitting between them. The germline CDR1 and CDR2 sequences are SGDLS and YYNGEE.

This clone occurred a few times. The J gene is TRBJ2-1, the V gene TRBV5-1, with 8 bases lining up with TRBD1. The CDR3 has 15 amino acids. The V and J ends lost 5 bases and 7 bases, in that order; junction bases with no gene match: 11. Per the germline V gene, CDR1 is SGHRS and CDR2 is YFSETQ. The CDR3 loop reads CASRDRAPQGNEQFF. For the CDR3, the DNA is TGCGCCAGCAGGGACAGGGCGCCCCAGGGGAATGAGCAGTTCTTC.

The chain couples TRBV6-5 to TRBJ1-5; D gene unclear. The CDR3 consists of 15 residues. Trimming took 4 bases from V and 0 from J, leaving 10 bases between them. The germline CDR1 and CDR2 sequences are MNHEY and SVGAGI. The CDR3 reads CASSSSAYSNQPQHF. The CDR3 DNA sequence: TGTGCCAGCAGTTCCTCAGCGTATAGCAATCAGCCCCAGCATTTT.

The chain recombines TRBV15 with TRBJ1-1; the D is unclear. The CDR3 contains 18 residues. The germline V gene encodes CDR1 LNHNV and CDR2 YYDKDF (reference sequence). With 0 bases removed from V and 7 bases from J, the gap between germline ends came to 24 bases. The CDR3 region has the DNA TGTGCCACCAGCAGAGATCGACTAGGGCCCCGATTATCGTGTGAAGCTTTCTTT. It codes for CATSRDRLGPRLSCEAFF.

V is TRBV10-3 and J is TRBJ1-3, with D possibly TRBD1 on 6 matching bases. Trimming shortened V by 7 bases and J by 3 bases, and 13 bases separated the two germline ends. Per the germline V gene, CDR1 is ENHRY and CDR2 is SYGVKD. The CDR3 totals 14 residues. The CDR3 protein is CAITKQGCGNTIYF. The CDR3 DNA sequence: TGTGCCATCACCAAGCAGGGGTGTGGAAACACCATATATTTT.

The chain couples TRBV5-1 to TRBJ2-2; tentatively, D is TRBD1 (7 bases). V lost 0 bases, J lost 5 bases, and 14 bases lay in between. The CDR3 contains 16 residues. Germline values: CDR1 SGHRS, CDR2 YFSETQ. Here the CDR3 reads CASSLEATGRTGELFF. The CDR3 region has the DNA TGCGCCAGCAGCTTGGAGGCGACAGGGAGGACCGGGGAGCTGTTTTTT.

This clone was detected only a few times. The chain links TRBV5-1 to TRBJ2-3, with 8 bases matching TRBD2. Germline V CDR1 and CDR2: SGHRS, YFSETQ. The CDR3 runs 16 residues. V lost 0 bases to trimming and J lost 2 bases; unmatched junction nucleotides: 5. CDR3 sequence reads: CASSLAGGGFTDTQYF. The CDR3 DNA is TGCGCCAGCAGCTTGGCCGGGGGGGGTTTCACAGATACGCAGTATTTT.

The rearrangement joins TRBV28 to TRBJ2-7; D is uncertain. Per germline, CDR1 MDHEN and CDR2 SYDVKM. The CDR3 consists of 12 residues. V shed 6 bases and J shed 5 bases, with 11 bases lying between them. The CDR3, as DNA: TGTGCCAGCAGCCCCCAGGAAGACGAGCAGTACTTC. Residues: CASSPQEDEQYF.

The gene calls are TRBV28 and TRBJ2-2; D possibly corresponds to TRBD1 (6 bases). There are 14 residues in the CDR3. V was cut by 5 bases and J by 6 bases, with 13 bases left in between. Looked up from germline, CDR1 is MDHEN and CDR2 is SYDVKM. CDR3 residues: CASSPSEGAGELFF. CDR3 DNA sequence: TGTGCCAGCAGTCCCTCTGAGGGGGCCGGGGAGCTGTTTTTT.

V is TRBV2 and J is TRBJ1-1; D possibly corresponds to TRBD1 (5 bases). The CDR3 runs to 14 residues. The germline V gene encodes CDR1 SNHLY and CDR2 FYNNEI. V was clipped by 4 bases and J by 5 bases, with 14 bases between them. CDR3 loop: CASSASPGRTEAFF. The DNA of the CDR3 is TGTGCCAGCAGTGCAAGCCCAGGGAGGACTGAAGCTTTCTTT.

CDR3: CASSLGPSGRNTGELFF. The CDR3 DNA reads TGCGCCAGCAGCTTGGGACCCAGCGGGCGGAACACCGGGGAGCTGTTTTTT. The chain joins TRBV5-1 to TRBJ2-2; possible D gene TRBD2, 6 bases. Trimming stripped 0 bases from V and 1 base from J, with 13 bases between. Germline CDR1 is SGHRS and CDR2 is YFSETQ. This CDR3 has 17 residues.

CDR3 DNA: TGTGCCAGCAGCTTTAGGCTAGCGGGAGTCGAGCAGTACTTC. Its protein product is CASSFRLAGVEQYF. The chain combines TRBV11-2 with TRBJ2-7; 10 bases map to TRBD2. V was clipped by 3 bases and J by 6 bases; unmatched bases: 5. Germline V lookup: CDR1 SGHAT, CDR2 FQNNGV. This CDR3 contains 14 residues. Looking up the rest from reference TRBV11-2 and TRBJ2-7 gives the full variable domain: EAGVAQSPRYKIIEKRQSVAFWCNPISGHATLYWYQQILGQGPKLLIQFQNNGVVDDSQLPKDRFSAERLKGVDSTLKIQPAKLEDSAVYLCASSFRLAGVEQYFGPGTRLTVT.

The chain joins TRBV7-9 to TRBJ2-1, with D unresolved. The V end was cut by 4 bases, the J end by 2 bases, with 12 bases between. Per germline, CDR1 SEHNR and CDR2 FQNEAQ (reference sequence). The CDR3 loop spans 15 amino acids. CDR3 residues: CASSSPGTTYNEQFF. The CDR3 nucleotides read TGTGCCAGCAGCTCGCCGGGTACAACCTACAATGAGCAGTTCTTC. The entire variable domain, with the rest obtained from reference TRBV7-9 and TRBJ2-1, is as follows: DTGVSQNPRHKITKRGQNVTFRCDPISEHNRLYWYRQTLGQGPEFLTYFQNEAQLEKSRLLSDRFSAERPKGSFSTLEIQRTEQGDSAMYLCASSSPGTTYNEQFFGPGTRLTVL.

The gene calls are TRBV5-4 and TRBJ2-7, with 9 bases fitting TRBD1. The germline CDR1 and CDR2 sequences are SGHNT and YYREEE (reference sequence). This CDR3 spans 14 amino acids. Trimming took 3 bases from V and 5 from J; bases not matched to a gene: 6. CDR3 residues: CASSSRDRVHEQYF. The CDR3 DNA reads as TGTGCCAGCAGCTCCCGGGACAGGGTCCACGAGCAGTACTTC.

The rearrangement uses TRBV28 and TRBJ1-1; 7 bases agree with TRBD1. Germline V gene data show CDR1 as MDHEN and CDR2 as SYDVKM. Trimming at V came to 11 bases and at J to 1 base, leaving 7 bases not matched to a gene. The CDR3 covers 13 residues. The CDR3 protein is CAVRGQSNTEAFF. The DNA for the CDR3 is TGTGCCGTTCGGGGACAGTCGAACACTGAAGCTTTCTTT.